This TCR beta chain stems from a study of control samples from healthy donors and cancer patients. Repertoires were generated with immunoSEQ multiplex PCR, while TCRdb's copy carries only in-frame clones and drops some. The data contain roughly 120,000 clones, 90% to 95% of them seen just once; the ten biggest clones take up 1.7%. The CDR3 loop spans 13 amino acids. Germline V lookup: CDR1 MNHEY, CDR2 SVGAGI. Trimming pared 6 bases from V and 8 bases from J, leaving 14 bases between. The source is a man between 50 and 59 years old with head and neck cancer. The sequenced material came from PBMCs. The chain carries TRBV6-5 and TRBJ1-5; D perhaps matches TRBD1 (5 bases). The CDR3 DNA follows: TGTGCCAGCAGCGAGGGCAGGGAGGAGCCCCAGCATTTT. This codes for CASSEGREEPQHF.